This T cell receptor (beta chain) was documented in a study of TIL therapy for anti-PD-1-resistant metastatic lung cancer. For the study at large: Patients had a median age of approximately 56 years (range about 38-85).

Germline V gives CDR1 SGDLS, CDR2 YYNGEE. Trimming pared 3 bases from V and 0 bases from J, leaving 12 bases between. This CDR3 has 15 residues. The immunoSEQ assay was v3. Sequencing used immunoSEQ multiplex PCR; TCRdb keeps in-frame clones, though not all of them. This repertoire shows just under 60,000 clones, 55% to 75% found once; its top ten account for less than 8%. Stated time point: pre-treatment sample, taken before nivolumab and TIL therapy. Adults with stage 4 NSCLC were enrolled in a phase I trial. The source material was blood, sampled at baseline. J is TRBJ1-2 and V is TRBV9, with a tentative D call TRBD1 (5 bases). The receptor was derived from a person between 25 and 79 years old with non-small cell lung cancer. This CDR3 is CASSGMGRTNYGYTF. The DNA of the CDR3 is TGTGCCAGCAGCGGCATGGGGCGAACTAACTATGGCTACACCTTC. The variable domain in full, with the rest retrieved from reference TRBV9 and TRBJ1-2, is DSGVTQTPKHLITATGQRVTLRCSPRSGDLSVYWYQQSLDQGLQFLIQYYNGEERAKGNILERFSAQQFPDLHSELNLSSLELGDSALYFCASSGMGRTNYGYTFGSGTRLTVV.